This is a list of T cell receptor beta chains from one sample in a study of shared clonotypes between healthy human individuals. Produced via immunoSEQ multiplex PCR; TCRdb's table is partial and in-frame only. The repertoire holds approximately 2,000,000 clones, with roughly 90% as singletons. Material for sequencing was naive CD4+ T cells from PBMCs. These receptors all stem from a man aged 18 to 35 in good health. Some clones in this sample may be carry-over from other donors' samples. Each CDR3 is given with its conserved first and last residue.

CDR3 protein	J gene	V gene
CAISPKRNEKLFF	TRBJ1-4	TRBV10-3
CASSILSTGNGELFF	TRBJ2-2	TRBV19
CASSSRMEGNEQFF	TRBJ2-1	TRBV11-2
CASSTGQEQFF	TRBJ2-1	TRBV5-1
CATSARRGELFF	TRBJ2-2	TRBV19
CASSPRRDRVYNEQFF	TRBJ2-1	TRBV7-3
CASSLNRDREPYEQYF	TRBJ2-7	TRBV7-8
CASSEDTNSGNTIYF	TRBJ1-3	TRBV5-1
CASSLSGDRGRETQYF	TRBJ2-5	TRBV27
CASRGAISNTEAFF	TRBJ1-1	TRBV5-1
CATRLGDGSRDEQYF	TRBJ2-7	TRBV19
CASSLRRDNSPLHF	TRBJ1-6	TRBV28
CASRPTRDHYEQYF	TRBJ2-7	TRBV28
CASSQDGETQYF	TRBJ2-5	TRBV5-4
CSATGYGGYTF	TRBJ1-2	TRBV20-1
CASSLGKGWTGELFF	TRBJ2-2	TRBV7-9
CASSESRLAADTQYF	TRBJ2-3	TRBV10-1
CASSLAGFYEQYF	TRBJ2-7	TRBV28
CASSFRGDGYTF	TRBJ1-2	TRBV28
CASSAGQGSPNTEAFF	TRBJ1-1	TRBV5-8
CASSLAQSSYEQYF	TRBJ2-7	TRBV7-2
CASSSGTGSYEQYF	TRBJ2-7	TRBV5-1